This T cell receptor beta chain comes out of a study of cytomegalovirus exposure and HLA in healthy donors. Details on this clone: Its antigen is not identified.

The PCR ran on 60 Vbeta and 13 Jbeta primers. Profiling relied on immunoSEQ multiplex PCR, and the TCRdb table lists in-frame clones only, not all of them. The sample has 150,000 to 200,000 clones; over 75% are singletons. Study results and caveats: CMV serostatus was the sole immune exposure information available. Accurate prediction of most subjects' HLA-A and HLA-B alleles from TCR beta sequences was reported.

The specimen sequenced was PBMCs. The sequence derives from a man aged 18-30 years in good health and CMV-seropositive.

DNA for the CDR3: TGTGCCAGCAGCTTAGTCGGCAGAGGCAGCTATGGCTACACCTTC. It specifies CASSLVGRGSYGYTF. The genes are TRBV7-9 and TRBJ1-2; D is uncertain. Germline loops: CDR1 SEHNR, CDR2 FQNEAQ (reference sequence). V was pared by 1 base and J by 4 bases, with 13 bases between. CDR3 length: 15 amino acids.